This record covers a single T cell receptor beta chain. Its antigen is unknown. 60 Vbeta and 13 Jbeta primers were used in PCR. Using immunoSEQ multiplex PCR, the repertoire was profiled, and TCRdb retains in-frame clones only, with some absent. Of 85,000 to 100,000 clones in the sample, about nine tenths were seen once. The germline V gene encodes CDR1 GTSNPN and CDR2 SVGIG (reference sequence). J lost 8 bases, V lost 5 bases, and 8 bases had no gene match. There are 13 residues in the CDR3. The data were taken from a study of cytomegalovirus exposure and HLA in healthy donors. Study-wide results and caveats: For TCR beta chains, V- and J-gene trimming was later linked to a missense DCLRE1C variant. HLA alleles were associated with some 16,000 TCR beta sequences in a later analysis at 0.05 false discovery rate.

This sequence joins TRBV30 and TRBJ1-4, with 7 bases that match TRBD1. The receptor was derived from a man younger than 30 in good health and CMV-seronegative. Sequencing was done on a sample of PBMCs. CDR3 sequence reads: CAWATGIGEKLFF. DNA of the CDR3: TGTGCCTGGGCGACAGGGATTGGCGAAAAACTGTTTTTT.